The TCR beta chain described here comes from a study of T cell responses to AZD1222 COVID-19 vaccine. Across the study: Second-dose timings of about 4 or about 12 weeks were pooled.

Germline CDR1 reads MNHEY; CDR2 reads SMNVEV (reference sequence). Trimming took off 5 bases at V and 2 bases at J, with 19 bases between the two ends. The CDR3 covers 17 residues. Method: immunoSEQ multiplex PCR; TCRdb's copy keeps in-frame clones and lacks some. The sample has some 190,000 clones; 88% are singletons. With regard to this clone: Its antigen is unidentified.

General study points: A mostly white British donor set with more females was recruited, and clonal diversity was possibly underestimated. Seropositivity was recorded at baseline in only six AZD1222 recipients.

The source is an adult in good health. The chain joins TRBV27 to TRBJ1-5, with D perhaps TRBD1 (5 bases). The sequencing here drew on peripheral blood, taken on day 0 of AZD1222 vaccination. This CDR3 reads CASSLGTPQIGNQPQHF. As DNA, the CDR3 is TGTGCCAGCAGTCTAGGGACCCCCCAAATCGGCAATCAGCCCCAGCATTTT.